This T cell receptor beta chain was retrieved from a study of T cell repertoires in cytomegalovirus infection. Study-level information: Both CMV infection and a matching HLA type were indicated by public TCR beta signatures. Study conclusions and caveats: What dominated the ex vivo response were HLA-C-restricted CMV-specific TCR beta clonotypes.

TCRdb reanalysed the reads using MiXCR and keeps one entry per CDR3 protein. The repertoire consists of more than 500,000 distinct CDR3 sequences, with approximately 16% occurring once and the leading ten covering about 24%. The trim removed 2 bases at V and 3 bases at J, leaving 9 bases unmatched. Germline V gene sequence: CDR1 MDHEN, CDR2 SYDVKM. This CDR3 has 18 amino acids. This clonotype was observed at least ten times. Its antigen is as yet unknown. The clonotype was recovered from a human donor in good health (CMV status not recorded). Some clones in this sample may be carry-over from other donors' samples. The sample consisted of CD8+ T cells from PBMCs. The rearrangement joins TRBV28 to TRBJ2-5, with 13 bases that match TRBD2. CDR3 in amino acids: CASSLAGLAGNSKETQYF. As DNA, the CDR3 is TGTGCCAGCAGTTTAGCGGGACTAGCGGGAAATTCTAAAGAGACCCAGTACTTC.